The source of this TCR beta chain is a study of Graves' ophthalmopathy and Graves' hyperthyroidism. Whole-study context: Before any treatment, peripheral blood was taken at the initial diagnosis.

Study-level findings and limits: Ophthalmopathy and stable hyperthyroidism were discriminated by a 13-signature model, with roughly 90% sensitivity and approximately 78% specificity.

As concerns this clonotype: Its antigen is not known.

RNA served as the template for amplifying TCR beta CDR3 regions. RT-PCR with HTBI primers came first, then second-round multiplex PCR. TCRdb reprocessed the multiplex PCR reads with MiXCR, giving one entry per CDR3 protein. The sample lists almost 750,000 distinct CDR3 sequences, 40% seen once, with about 40% in the top ten. CDR1 and CDR2 from the germline V gene are DFQATT and SNEGSKA (reference sequence). This CDR3 is 16 amino acids long. J lost 2 bases, V lost 4 bases, and 12 bases had no gene match. The origin of this receptor is an adult man with Graves' ophthalmopathy. The chain joins TRBV20-1 to TRBJ1-2, with 8 bases identical to TRBD1. Material: peripheral blood. CDR3 coding DNA: TGCAGTGCTAACCCCCCTGGACAGGGAAAAAACTATGGCTACACCTTC. As protein: CSANPPGQGKNYGYTF.